Below, 8 T cell receptor beta chains from the same sample are listed, as sequenced in a study of OX40 agonist ivuxolimab in advanced cancers. The protocol was immunoSEQ multiplex PCR, while the TCRdb copy is restricted to in-frame clones and leaves out a portion. The sample contains tens of thousands of clones, over 85% of which appear only once. Sequencing was performed on CD4+ or CD8+ T cells sorted from blood, taken in a trial of the OX40 agonist ivuxolimab. Receptors were obtained from an adult with an advanced solid tumor such as melanoma, head and neck, liver or kidney cancer.

The CDR3 protein is CASSGDNVQPQHF. The CDR3 DNA is TGTGCCAGCAGTGGGGACAACGTTCAGCCCCAGCATTTT. The chain combines TRBV2 with TRBJ1-5; D possibly corresponds to TRBD1 (6 bases). Germline loops: CDR1 SNHLY, CDR2 FYNNEI. The ends were cut back, 4 bases at V and 6 bases at J, with 10 bases in the middle. This CDR3 contains 13 residues.

CDR3 DNA sequence: TGTGCCAGCAGTCCCCTAGCGGGGGGAGAAGAGACCCAGTACTTC. Protein product: CASSPLAGGEETQYF. The chain is built from TRBV6-1 and TRBJ2-5, with 11 nucleotides matching TRBD2. Germline V gene sequence: CDR1 MNHNS, CDR2 SASEGT. The V gene end was trimmed by 5 bases and the J gene end by 3 bases; junction bases not matched to a gene: 5. This CDR3 comprises 15 residues.

The chain joins TRBV4-1 to TRBJ1-5, with a possible D match to TRBD1 (6 bases). CDR1 is MGHRA and CDR2 is YSYEKL in the germline V gene. V shed 1 base and J shed 2 bases, with 18 bases lying between them. The CDR3 runs to 18 residues. This chain's CDR3 is CASSQAPPGAPGNQPQHF. CDR3 DNA sequence: TGCGCCAGCAGCCAAGCCCCCCCGGGGGCGCCGGGCAATCAGCCCCAGCATTTT.

V and J are TRBV15 and TRBJ1-5; no firm D call. CDR1 is LNHNV and CDR2 is YYDKDF in the germline V gene (reference sequence). Deletions cut 0 bases from V and 4 bases from J, with 7 bases between. The CDR3 sequence is 14 residues long. This chain's CDR3 is CATSRDSGNQPQHF. CDR3 DNA: TGTGCCACCAGCAGAGATTCGGGAAATCAGCCCCAGCATTTT. Drawing the rest from reference TRBV15 and TRBJ1-5, the complete variable domain is DAMVIQNPRYQVTQFGKPVTLSCSQTLNHNVMYWYQQKSSQAPKLLFHYYDKDFNNEADTPDNFQSRRPNTSFCFLDIRSPGLGDTAMYLCATSRDSGNQPQHFGDGTRLSIL.

The rearrangement joins TRBV6-6 to TRBJ1-1; 8 nucleotides line up with TRBD1. The germline V gene has CDR1 MNHNY and CDR2 SVGAGI (reference sequence). The CDR3 extends over 15 amino acids. V dropped 2 bases and J dropped 5; count of bases not matched to a gene: 7. The CDR3 DNA reads as TGTGCCAGCAGTTACAAGGACAGGGTAGGAACTGAAGCTTTCTTT. Protein product: CASSYKDRVGTEAFF.

V usage is TRBV2 and J usage is TRBJ2-2; unclear D gene. Looked up from germline, CDR1 is SNHLY and CDR2 is FYNNEI. V was pared by 7 bases and J by 0 bases, with 12 bases between. The CDR3 is 15 amino acids. The CDR3 DNA reads TGTGCCAGCAAATTGGGCGGTTCGAACACCGGGGAGCTGTTTTTT. Translation: CASKLGGSNTGELFF.

This chain joins TRBV28 and TRBJ1-5; D possibly corresponds to TRBD1 (5 bases). The CDR3 covers 14 residues. Germline V gene sequence: CDR1 MDHEN, CDR2 SYDVKM. V lost 3 bases and J 6 bases, leaving 12 bases between the germline ends. CDR3 DNA: TGTGCCAGCAGTTTTCGTACAGGTTTTCAGCCCCAGCATTTT. Its translation is CASSFRTGFQPQHF.

The chain carries TRBV4-1 and TRBJ2-2; TRBD2 matches at 12 bases. V trimming: 4 bases; J trimming: 5 bases; junction bases outside the gene matches: 11. CDR1 is MGHRA and CDR2 is YSYEKL in the germline V gene. The CDR3 has 18 residues. CDR3 bases: TGCGCCAGCAGCCGAGGACTAGCGGGGACGCTTGGGACCGGGGAGCTGTTTTTT. Translating it yields CASSRGLAGTLGTGELFF.